Sequencing of this TCR beta chain was carried out in a study of CD8 T cells in ankylosing spondylitis. This clonotype turned up a few times. The germline gives CDR1 MNHEY, CDR2 SVGEGT. The V and J ends lost 2 bases and 5 bases, in that order; junction bases with no gene match: 2. This CDR3 has 15 residues. TCRdb re-derived calls from the 5' RACE reads in MiXCR, one entry per CDR3 protein. The sample includes 150,000 to 200,000 distinct CDR3 sequences, under 14% seen only once; the top ten take 25% to 35%. The chain recombines TRBV6-2 or TRBV6-3 with TRBJ2-2; 10 nucleotides match TRBD2. The clonotype was recovered from a male donor with ankylosing spondylitis or in good health (not recorded which). Sequencing was performed on blood, either unsorted or a sorted T cell fraction (not recorded which). CDR3 in amino acids: CASSYKLAGTGELFF. The CDR3 DNA sequence: TGTGCCAGCAGTTACAAACTAGCGGGAACCGGGGAGCTGTTTTTT.